These T cell receptor beta chains were read from a single sample in a study of T cell responses to AZD1222 COVID-19 vaccine. TCRdb keeps only in-frame clones here, not all; method: immunoSEQ multiplex PCR. Of under 100,000 clones detected, approximately 89% appear once; the ten largest clones hold roughly 15%. The sequencing used peripheral blood, collected on day 0 of AZD1222 vaccination. The receptors were sampled from an adult in good health. CDR3s include the opening cysteine and the closing phenylalanine or tryptophan. The D gene is left open where the match is weak. Clone sizes are given selectively: once, few, many, or a class where the clone is expanded.

TRBV24-1	TRBJ2-1	NA	NA	TGTGCCACCAGTGATTTCGGGGGAGGTGAGCAGTTCTTC	CATSDFGGGEQFF
TRBV6-1	TRBJ1-3	NA	NA	TGTGCCAGCAGTGAGTCGTCCCCCGGGAACGGAAACACCATATATTTT	CASSESSPGNGNTIYF
TRBV29-1	TRBJ1-1	NA	NA	TGCAGCGGCAGTCCCATGAACACTGAAGCTTTCTTT	CSGSPMNTEAFF
TRBV2	TRBJ2-7	NA	few	TGTGCCGGGTCACAGGGTGAGCAGTACTTC	CAGSQGEQYF
TRBV6-5	TRBJ2-7	NA	NA	TGTGCCAGCAGAGCTGGACATCTCCACGAGCAGTACTTC	CASRAGHLHEQYF
TRBV19	TRBJ1-5	TRBD1	once	TGTGCCAGTAGTATGGGACAGGGGACGGGCAATCAGCCCCAGCATTTT	CASSMGQGTGNQPQHF
TRBV6-5	TRBJ2-2	TRBD1	NA	TGTGCCAGCAGAGGGGACAGGGGTTTTAGCGGGGAGCTGTTTTTT	CASRGDRGFSGELFF
TRBV27	TRBJ2-7	TRBD2	NA	TGTGCCAGCAGTTCTGGACTAGTCCCGTCGGCCGAGCAGTACTTC	CASSSGLVPSAEQYF
TRBV5-8	TRBJ2-1	TRBD2	NA	TGTGCCAGCAGCTTGGTGTCTAGCGGGAGGCCCATCCCCTTTTACAATGAGCAGTTCTTC	CASSLVSSGRPIPFYNEQFF
TRBV5-1	TRBJ1-3	NA	NA	TGCGCCAGCAGCCTCCAGGGAAACACCATATATTTT	CASSLQGNTIYF
TRBV7-9	TRBJ1-2	NA	NA	TGTGCCAGCAGCCCTCTGGGGACTCGGGCCATTTATGGCTACACCTTC	CASSPLGTRAIYGYTF